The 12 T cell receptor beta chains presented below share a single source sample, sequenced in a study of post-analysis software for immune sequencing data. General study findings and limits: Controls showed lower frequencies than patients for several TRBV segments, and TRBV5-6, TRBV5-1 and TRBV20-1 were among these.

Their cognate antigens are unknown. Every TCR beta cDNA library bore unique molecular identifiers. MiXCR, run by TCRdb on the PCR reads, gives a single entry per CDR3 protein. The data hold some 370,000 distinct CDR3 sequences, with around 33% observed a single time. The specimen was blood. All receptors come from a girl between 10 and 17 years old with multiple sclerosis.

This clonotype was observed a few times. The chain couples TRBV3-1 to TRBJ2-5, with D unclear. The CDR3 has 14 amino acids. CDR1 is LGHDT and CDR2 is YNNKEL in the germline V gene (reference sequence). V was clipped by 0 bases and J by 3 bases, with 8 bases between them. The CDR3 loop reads CASSQDDPKETQYF. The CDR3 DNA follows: TGTGCCAGCAGCCAAGATGACCCCAAAGAGACCCAGTACTTC.

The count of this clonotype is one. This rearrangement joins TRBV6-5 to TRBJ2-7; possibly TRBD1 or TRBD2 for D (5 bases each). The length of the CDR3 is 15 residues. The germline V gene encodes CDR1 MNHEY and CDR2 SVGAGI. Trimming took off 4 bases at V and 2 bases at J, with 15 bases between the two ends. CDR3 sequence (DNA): TGTGCCAGCAGTTGGGGGTCGGGCGGCCCCTACGAGCAGTACTTC. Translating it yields CASSWGSGGPYEQYF.

The CDR3 DNA follows: TGTGCCAGCTCCGGGACTAGCGAAACAGATACGCAGTATTTT. Its protein is CASSGTSETDTQYF. The genes are TRBV6-2 or TRBV6-3 and TRBJ2-3; 10 bases fit TRBD2. Trimming removed 8 bases from V and 3 bases from J; junction bases left unmatched: 5. This CDR3 has 14 amino acids. Germline V gene sequence: CDR1 MNHEY, CDR2 SVGEGT.

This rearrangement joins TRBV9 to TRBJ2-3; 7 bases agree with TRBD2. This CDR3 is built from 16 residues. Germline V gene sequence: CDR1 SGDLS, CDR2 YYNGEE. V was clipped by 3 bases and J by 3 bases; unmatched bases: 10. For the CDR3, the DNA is TGTGCCAGCAGCGCCCGATCAGGGACTACGACAGATACGCAGTATTTT. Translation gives CASSARSGTTTDTQYF.

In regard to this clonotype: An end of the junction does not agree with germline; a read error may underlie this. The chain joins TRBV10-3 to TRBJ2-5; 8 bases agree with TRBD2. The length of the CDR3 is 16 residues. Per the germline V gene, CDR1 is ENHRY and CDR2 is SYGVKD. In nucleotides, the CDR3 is TGTGCCATCGGTGAGTCGGAAAGCCTAGCGGGAGAGACCCAGTACTTC. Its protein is CAIGESESLAGETQYF.

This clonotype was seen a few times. The CDR3 DNA reads TGTGCCAGCAGTTACGGGATAACATTGGAGACCCAGTACTTC. Its protein is CASSYGITLETQYF. This chain connects TRBV6-6 to TRBJ2-5; D gene uncertain. V lost 2 bases and J 5 bases, leaving 12 bases between the germline ends. Germline loops: CDR1 MNHNY, CDR2 SVGAGI (reference sequence). CDR3 size: 14 residues.

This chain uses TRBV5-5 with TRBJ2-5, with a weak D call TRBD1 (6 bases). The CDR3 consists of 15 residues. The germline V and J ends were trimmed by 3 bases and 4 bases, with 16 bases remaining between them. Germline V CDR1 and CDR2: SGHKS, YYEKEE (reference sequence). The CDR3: CASSSQGLYLETQYF. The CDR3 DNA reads TGTGCCAGCAGCTCTCAGGGGCTATACCTAGAGACCCAGTACTTC.

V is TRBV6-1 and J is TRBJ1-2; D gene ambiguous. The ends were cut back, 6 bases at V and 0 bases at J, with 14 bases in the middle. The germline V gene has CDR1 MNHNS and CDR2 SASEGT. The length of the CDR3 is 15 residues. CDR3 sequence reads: CASSLLPDPNYGYTF. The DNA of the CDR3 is TGTGCCAGCAGCCTGTTACCGGACCCTAACTATGGCTACACCTTC.

This CDR3 reads CASSYGLTGEPQHF. CDR3 DNA: TGTGCCAGCAGTTATGGGTTAACAGGGGAGCCCCAGCATTTT. V and J are TRBV6-2 or TRBV6-3 and TRBJ1-5; 7 bases are a match to TRBD1. Germline trimming cut 3 bases from V and 8 bases from J; bases unmatched to any gene: 7. This CDR3 spans 14 amino acids. Germline V gives CDR1 MNHEY, CDR2 SVGEGT.

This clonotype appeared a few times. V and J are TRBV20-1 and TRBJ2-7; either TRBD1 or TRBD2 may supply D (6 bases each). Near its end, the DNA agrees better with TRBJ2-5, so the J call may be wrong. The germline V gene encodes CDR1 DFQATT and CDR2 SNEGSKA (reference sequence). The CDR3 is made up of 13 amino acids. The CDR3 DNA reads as TGCAGTGCTAGGGGGGGCAGACCAGAGACCCAGTACTTC. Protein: CSARGGRPETQYF.

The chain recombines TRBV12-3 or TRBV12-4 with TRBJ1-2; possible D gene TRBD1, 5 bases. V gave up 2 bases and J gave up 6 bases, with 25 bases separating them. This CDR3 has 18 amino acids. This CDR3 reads CASSLPLGRGGEPHGYTF. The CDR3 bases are TGTGCCAGCAGTTTACCCCTCGGGCGGGGAGGGGAACCCCATGGCTACACCTTC.

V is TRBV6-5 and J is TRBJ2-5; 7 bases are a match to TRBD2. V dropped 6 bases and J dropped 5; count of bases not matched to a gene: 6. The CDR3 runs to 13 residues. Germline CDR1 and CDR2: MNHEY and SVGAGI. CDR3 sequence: CASSRTRMETQYF. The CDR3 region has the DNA TGTGCCAGCAGCAGGACTAGGATGGAGACCCAGTACTTC.